The 8 T cell receptor beta chains given below trace back to one sample, sequenced in a study of metastatic and nonmetastatic thyroid tumors. No treatment had been given to any patient before thyroid surgery. TCRdb re-called clones via MiXCR from the PCR reads. The sample consists of over 15,000 clones, about 28% of them appearing once. Material: tumor tissue. The receptors were gathered from a female donor with papillary thyroid cancer or a benign thyroid nodule (not recorded which). Some clones in this sample may be carry-over from other donors' samples.

The genes are TRBV6-1 and TRBJ2-1, with TRBD2 as a possible D gene (5 bases). Germline V gene data show CDR1 as MNHNS and CDR2 as SASEGT. V dropped 6 bases and J dropped 10 bases, with 22 bases sitting between them. The CDR3 totals 15 residues. CDR3 in DNA: TGTGCCAGCAGAAAAGGACTCAGTACCTTCGGGGAGCAGTTCTTC. Translated: CASRKGLSTFGEQFF.

The rearrangement joins TRBV11-1 to TRBJ2-7; D tentatively fits TRBD1 or TRBD2 (5 bases each). The CDR3 runs to 14 residues. V lost 3 bases and J 6 bases, leaving 15 bases between the germline ends. Germline lookup yields CDR1 SGHAT and CDR2 FQDESV (reference sequence). CDR3 amino acids: CASSFVSSGTEQYF. The CDR3 DNA sequence: TGTGCCAGCAGCTTCGTAAGCTCCGGGACCGAGCAGTACTTC.

The V gene is TRBV20-1, the J gene TRBJ2-7; no reliable D call. Germline CDR1 DFQATT, CDR2 SNEGSKA (reference sequence). This CDR3 region has 10 residues. CDR3 amino acids: CSGVSYEQYF. CDR3 sequence (DNA): TGCAGCGGTGTCTCCTACGAGCAGTACTTC.

This clone came up many times. The chain uses TRBV6-1 and TRBJ2-7; D ambiguous. The CDR3 runs to 13 residues. Germline CDR1 MNHNS, CDR2 SASEGT. Trimming stripped 3 bases from V and 4 bases from J, with 10 bases between. CDR3 region: CASSDLQGYEQYF. In DNA, the CDR3 is TGTGCCAGCAGTGACCTACAAGGTTACGAGCAGTACTTC.

The rearrangement joins TRBV9 to TRBJ2-2; D might be TRBD2 (6 bases). In germline, CDR1 is SGDLS, CDR2 YYNGEE. Between the trimmed V and J ends, which lost 4 bases and 2 bases, there was a span of 18 bases. This CDR3 is 17 amino acids long. DNA of the CDR3: TGTGCCAGCAGCCCCCGCGGAGCGGGTTGCAACACCGGGGAGCTGTTTTTT. Amino acid sequence: CASSPRGAGCNTGELFF.

This clone was seen at least ten times. The chain has TRBV7-2 and TRBJ2-7, with D perhaps matching TRBD2 (6 bases). Trimming shortened V by 1 base and J by 7 bases, and 11 bases separated the two germline ends. CDR3 length: 13 residues. CDR1 SGHTA and CDR2 FQGNSA come from the germline V gene. In DNA form, the CDR3 reads TGTGCCAGCAGCTTAGGGCTAGCGTTGGAGCAGTACTTC. Protein: CASSLGLALEQYF.

This clone was picked up a small number of times. The chain uses TRBV20-1 and TRBJ1-2; weak D call: TRBD1 (5 bases). V lost 3 bases, J lost 4 bases, and 12 bases lay in between. The CDR3 is 13 residues long. Germline-derived CDR1 and CDR2 are DFQATT and SNEGSKA (reference sequence). CDR3 DNA: TGCAGTGCTAGGAGGCCGGACACCTATGGCTACACCTTC. It encodes CSARRPDTYGYTF.

This clone was counted ten times or more. The chain is built from TRBV9 and TRBJ1-2; a weak D match, TRBD1 (5 bases). V was cut by 4 bases and J by 1 base, with 23 bases left in between. Germline V gene sequence: CDR1 SGDLS, CDR2 YYNGEE. The CDR3 is made up of 18 amino acids. The CDR3 loop reads CASSSRGPAGHFNYGYTF. The CDR3 DNA sequence: TGTGCCAGCAGCTCCAGAGGCCCCGCGGGGCATTTTAACTATGGCTACACCTTC.